These 8 T cell receptor beta chains originate from one sample sequenced in a study of blood T cell repertoires in COVID-19. Profiling relied on immunoSEQ multiplex PCR, and the TCRdb table lists in-frame clones only, not all of them. The repertoire consists of 250,000 or so clones, with 70% to 90% occurring once and the leading ten covering roughly 6%. Sequencing input: peripheral blood. These receptors all come from a woman in her 30s with COVID-19, enrolled during active disease.

The chain couples TRBV20-1 to TRBJ1-1, with D unresolved. The ends were cut back, 3 bases at V and 5 bases at J, with 13 bases in the middle. CDR1 and CDR2 (germline): DFQATT, SNEGSKA (reference sequence). The CDR3 is 13 residues long. CDR3: CSASPPSRTEAFF. The CDR3 nucleotides read TGCAGTGCTAGTCCCCCCTCTCGTACTGAAGCTTTCTTT.

This sequence joins TRBV5-1 and TRBJ1-6; D not certain. The CDR3 totals 13 residues. Between the trimmed V and J ends, which lost 1 base and 6 bases, there was a span of 5 bases. Germline CDR1 SGHRS, CDR2 YFSETQ. The chain's CDR3 is CASSLPSNSPLHF. The DNA of the CDR3 is TGCGCCAGCAGCTTGCCCTCTAATTCACCCCTCCACTTT.

The V and J genes are TRBV5-1 and TRBJ1-2; 7 bases match TRBD1. Germline assignment: CDR1 SGHRS and CDR2 YFSETQ. The length of the CDR3 is 13 residues. Unmatched junction bases numbered 2, after V lost 3 bases and J lost 3 bases. The CDR3 loop is CASSYDRDYGYTF. CDR3 DNA: TGCGCCAGCAGCTACGACAGGGACTATGGCTACACCTTC.

The rearrangement joins TRBV5-4 to TRBJ2-3, with TRBD2 matching over 8 bases. The CDR3 loop spans 17 amino acids. The junction had 12 bases not matched to a gene; V was cut back by 4 bases and J by 2 bases. Germline lookup yields CDR1 SGHNT and CDR2 YYREEE (reference sequence). The CDR3 protein is CASSLYSGGVPTDTQYF. CDR3 DNA sequence: TGTGCCAGCAGCCTCTACAGCGGGGGTGTCCCCACAGATACGCAGTATTTT.

This clone was seen once. The CDR3 region has the DNA TGCGCCAGCAGCTTAGATCGGGGGGGCACTGAAGCTTTCTTT. It yields the protein CASSLDRGGTEAFF. This chain connects TRBV5-1 to TRBJ1-1; D perhaps matches TRBD1 (5 bases). The V gene's germline CDR1 is SGHRS and CDR2 YFSETQ. This CDR3 is built from 14 residues. With 2 bases removed from V and 4 bases from J, the gap between germline ends came to 12 bases.

The rearrangement links TRBV24-1 to TRBJ2-3, with D possibly being TRBD1 (5 bases). The CDR3 extends over 14 amino acids. The V end lost 2 bases, the J end lost 6 bases, and 11 bases lay between the germline ends. Germline CDR1 KGHDR, CDR2 SFDVKD. CDR3 nucleotide sequence: TGTGCCACCAGTGATTATGCGGACACTGATACGCAGTATTTT. Amino acid sequence: CATSDYADTDTQYF.

V gene TRBV15 combines with J gene TRBJ1-1; perhaps TRBD1 as D (6 bases). The CDR3 spans 15 residues. Trimming removed 8 bases from V and 0 bases from J, with 16 bases in between. CDR1 and CDR2 from the germline V gene are LNHNV and YYDKDF (reference sequence). CDR3 region: CATAWGPDMNTEAFF. The CDR3 DNA sequence: TGTGCCACCGCCTGGGGGCCGGATATGAACACTGAAGCTTTCTTT.

This chain uses TRBV23-1 with TRBJ1-6, with D maybe TRBD1 (5 bases). TRBV23-1 is identified as an open reading frame with a role that is uncertain. The CDR3 is made up of 17 amino acids. V gave up 0 bases and J gave up 7 bases, with 16 bases separating them. The CDR3: CASSQSPRFRENSPLHF. Here the CDR3 DNA reads TGCGCCAGCAGTCAATCCCCGCGGTTCAGGGAAAATTCACCCCTCCACTTT.